Sequencing of this T cell receptor (beta chain) was carried out in a study of shared clonotypes between healthy human individuals. A word on this clone: Its matching antigen is unknown.

TCRdb's table, derived via immunoSEQ multiplex PCR, lists solely in-frame clones and lacks some. The data contain hundreds of thousands of clones, less than 85% of them singletons. Overall study findings and caveats: The sharing of 4% to 5.5% of naive CD4 clonotypes was seen across a handful of donors.

This receptor was identified in a woman aged 25 to 39 in good health. The material sequenced was memory CD4+ T cells sorted from blood. This sample's subset: CD45RA-negative fraction.

The CDR3 here is CASSVGGVGRSGELFF. CDR3 nucleotide sequence: TGTGCCAGCAGCGTAGGTGGAGTTGGCCGATCGGGGGAGCTGTTTTTT. The V and J genes are TRBV9 and TRBJ2-2; no reliable D call. The germline CDR1 and CDR2 sequences are SGDLS and YYNGEE. The CDR3 extends over 16 amino acids. V lost 0 bases, J lost 8 bases, and 17 bases lay in between. The full variable domain, with the rest looked up from reference TRBV9 and TRBJ2-2, is DSGVTQTPKHLITATGQRVTLRCSPRSGDLSVYWYQQSLDQGLQFLIQYYNGEERAKGNILERFSAQQFPDLHSELNLSSLELGDSALYFCASSVGGVGRSGELFFGEGSRLTVL.